The rows below give T cell receptor beta chains drawn from one sample of a study of CD8+ T cells in alopecia areata. Measured with immunoSEQ multiplex PCR; TCRdb has only the in-frame clones, and not every one. The table records 220,000 or so clones, roughly 57% of them present only once. The sequencing here drew on CD4+ T cells sorted from blood, taken at week 0. These receptors were taken from a human donor with alopecia areata. The CDR3 runs from the conserved cysteine through the conserved F or W. The order of the fields is clone size, J gene, V gene, D gene, CDR3 DNA, CDR3 protein. D genes are given only for firm matches. Rows give clone size only sometimes, using once, few, many, or a class for an expanded clone.

size: -
J: TRBJ2-5
V: TRBV7-7
D: TRBD2
DNA: TGTGCTAGCAGTCTAGCGGGGATCCAAGAGACCCAGTACTTC
CDR3: CASSLAGIQETQYF

size: -
J: TRBJ2-5
V: TRBV11-2
D: -
DNA: TGTGCCAGCAGCCAAGAGGCGGTTCAAGAGACCCAGTACTTC
CDR3: CASSQEAVQETQYF

size: -
J: TRBJ2-2
V: TRBV6-5
D: -
DNA: TGTGCCAGCAGTTTAGGGAGAAGCGGGGAGCTGTTTTTT
CDR3: CASSLGRSGELFF

size: -
J: TRBJ1-1
V: TRBV5-1
D: -
DNA: TGCGCCAGCAGCTTGGAACCGAACACTGAAGCTTTCTTT
CDR3: CASSLEPNTEAFF

size: few
J: TRBJ2-1
V: TRBV19
D: TRBD2
DNA: TGTGCCAGTAGTCCTCGACCAGGGACTAGCGGGAAGTACAATGAGCAGTTCTTC
CDR3: CASSPRPGTSGKYNEQFF

size: -
J: TRBJ2-2
V: TRBV23-1
D: TRBD2
DNA: TGCGCCAGCACCATGCTCGGGGGGGCCGGGGACACCGGGGAGCTGTTTTTT
CDR3: CASTMLGGAGDTGELFF

size: -
J: TRBJ1-2
V: TRBV27
D: TRBD1
DNA: TGTGCCAGCTGCGCGGACAGGGGGAACTATGGCTACACCTTC
CDR3: CASCADRGNYGYTF

size: -
J: TRBJ2-3
V: TRBV30
D: -
DNA: TGTGCCTGGAGTGCCGCCCTACCCGGACGACAGTATTTT
CDR3: CAWSAALPGRQYF

size: -
J: TRBJ1-2
V: TRBV6-5
D: -
DNA: TGTGCCAGCAGTTACTCGGAACGGTATGGCTACACCTTC
CDR3: CASSYSERYGYTF

size: -
J: TRBJ2-1
V: TRBV11-2
D: TRBD2
DNA: TGTGCCAGCAGCTTACTTACTAGCGGGAGCTACAATGAGCAGTTCTTC
CDR3: CASSLLTSGSYNEQFF

size: few
J: TRBJ2-1
V: TRBV30
D: -
DNA: TGTGCCTGGAGTCTCTTCAGGGCCTATGAGCAGTTCTTC
CDR3: CAWSLFRAYEQFF

size: -
J: TRBJ2-5
V: TRBV30
D: -
DNA: TGTGCCTGGACCTTGGGACACTCACAAGAGACCCAGTACTTC
CDR3: CAWTLGHSQETQYF

size: -
J: TRBJ2-5
V: TRBV9
D: -
DNA: TGTGCCAGCAGCGTAGCCCCCTATGGAAAAGAGACCCAGTACTTC
CDR3: CASSVAPYGKETQYF

size: -
J: TRBJ1-1
V: TRBV5-6
D: -
DNA: TGTGCCAGCAGCTTGGTAGGCGCATCGAACACTGAAGCTTTCTTT
CDR3: CASSLVGASNTEAFF

size: -
J: TRBJ1-2
V: TRBV4-1
D: TRBD1
DNA: TGCGCCAGCAGCCGGTTCGGGACAGGGAACTATGGCTACACCTTC
CDR3: CASSRFGTGNYGYTF

size: -
J: TRBJ2-3
V: TRBV6-5
D: -
DNA: TGTGCCAGCTGGAGGCGGGGCAGATCTGGGGATACGCAGTATTTT
CDR3: CASWRRGRSGDTQYF

size: -
J: TRBJ1-2
V: TRBV5-1
D: -
DNA: TGCGCCAGCAGCTTCGGTCGGCAGGGCTATGGCTACACCTTC
CDR3: CASSFGRQGYGYTF

size: once
J: TRBJ2-7
V: TRBV29-1
D: TRBD2
DNA: TGCAGCGTTGAACGGCCTAGCGGGGGCCTCTACGAGCAGTACTTC
CDR3: CSVERPSGGLYEQYF

size: -
J: TRBJ2-2
V: TRBV29-1
D: -
DNA: TGCAGCGTCCGGGGGATGAACACCGGGGAGCTGTTTTTT
CDR3: CSVRGMNTGELFF

size: -
J: TRBJ2-7
V: TRBV20-1
D: -
DNA: TGCAGTGGCGGTACCAGAAGGGAGCAGTACTTC
CDR3: CSGGTRREQYF

size: few
J: TRBJ2-1
V: TRBV29-1
D: TRBD2
DNA: TGCAGCGTTGAACCAGCCCAGCGGGAGTGGGGCATGCATGTGGATGAGCAGTTCTTC
CDR3: CSVEPAQREWGMHVDEQFF

size: -
J: TRBJ2-1
V: TRBV5-6
D: -
DNA: TGTGCCAGCAGCTTCATAGGCTATGAGCAGTTCTTC
CDR3: CASSFIGYEQFF

size: -
J: TRBJ1-5
V: TRBV4-1
D: -
DNA: TGCGCCAGCAGCCAGGCGGGACTTCGGGAGGGCAATCAGCCCCAGCATTTT
CDR3: CASSQAGLREGNQPQHF

size: -
J: TRBJ1-5
V: TRBV6-5
D: -
DNA: TGTGCCAGTAAGTCAGGGATCGGGCAGCCCCAGCATTTT
CDR3: CASKSGIGQPQHF

size: -
J: TRBJ2-7
V: TRBV5-1
D: -
DNA: TGCGCCAGCAGCTGGGGGGATTCCTCCTACGAGCAGTACTTC
CDR3: CASSWGDSSYEQYF

size: -
J: TRBJ2-2
V: TRBV7-9
D: -
DNA: TGTGCCAGCAGGACAGACCTCTCAGGGGAGCTGTTTTTT
CDR3: CASRTDLSGELFF

size: -
J: TRBJ2-7
V: TRBV7-9
D: TRBD1
DNA: TGTGCCAGCAGCCCCGACAGGGGCCCCGAGCAGTACTTC
CDR3: CASSPDRGPEQYF

size: -
J: TRBJ1-1
V: TRBV29-1
D: TRBD1
DNA: TGCAGCGTTTCGGACAGGGGGGGCACTGAAGCTTTCTTT
CDR3: CSVSDRGGTEAFF

size: few
J: TRBJ2-6
V: TRBV11-2
D: -
DNA: TGTGCCAGCAGCTTCGCTCACTCTGGGGCCAACGTCCTGACTTTC
CDR3: CASSFAHSGANVLTF

size: -
J: TRBJ1-5
V: TRBV7-6
D: -
DNA: TGTGCCAGCAGCTTGAATCAGCCCCAGCATTTT
CDR3: CASSLNQPQHF

size: -
J: TRBJ1-2
V: TRBV7-9
D: -
DNA: TGTGCCAGCAGCTTAGAGAGATTGGCAGGGAATGGCTACACCTTC
CDR3: CASSLERLAGNGYTF

size: -
J: TRBJ2-7
V: TRBV28
D: TRBD1
DNA: TGTGCCAGCCGACAGGGCCCCTACGAGCAGTACTTC
CDR3: CASRQGPYEQYF

size: few
J: TRBJ1-4
V: TRBV9
D: TRBD1
DNA: TGTGCCAGCAGCGTAGCCCAGGGGGCTGATAATGAAAAACTGTTTTTT
CDR3: CASSVAQGADNEKLFF

size: -
J: TRBJ2-1
V: TRBV5-1
D: TRBD2
DNA: TGCGCCAGCAGCTTATGGACTAGTCCCAATGAGCAGTTCTTC
CDR3: CASSLWTSPNEQFF

size: -
J: TRBJ1-1
V: TRBV30
D: -
DNA: TGTGCCTGGAGTGTACGAGTGGACACTGAAGCTTTCTTT
CDR3: CAWSVRVDTEAFF

size: -
J: TRBJ1-2
V: TRBV30
D: -
DNA: TGTGCCTGGGGACGGGGATTTTTGGACACCTTC
CDR3: CAWGRGFLDTF

size: -
J: TRBJ2-2
V: TRBV30
D: -
DNA: TGTGCCTGGAGTCCAAGATACAGGGCCCAGGGTAGGATTTTT
CDR3: CAWSPRYRAQGRIF

size: few
J: TRBJ2-3
V: TRBV6-5
D: -
DNA: TGTGCCAGCAGACGAGAGTTGGGCACAGATACGCAGTATTTT
CDR3: CASRRELGTDTQYF

size: few
J: TRBJ2-1
V: TRBV7-3
D: -
DNA: TGTGCCAGCAGCTTTAAAGGTCTCCCTGAGCAGTTCTTC
CDR3: CASSFKGLPEQFF

size: -
J: TRBJ1-1
V: TRBV30
D: -
DNA: TGTGCCTGGTCACGGGGGTTGAACACTGAAGCTTTCTTT
CDR3: CAWSRGLNTEAFF

size: -
J: TRBJ1-2
V: TRBV7-9
D: -
DNA: TGTGCCAGCAGCTTCTTGGGGGGAGCCTCTAGTCGCTACACCTTC
CDR3: CASSFLGGASSRYTF

size: -
J: TRBJ2-7
V: TRBV27
D: -
DNA: TGTGCCAGCAGTTTAATGGGACGGGCCTACGAGCAGTACTTC
CDR3: CASSLMGRAYEQYF

size: -
J: TRBJ2-2
V: TRBV5-1
D: -
DNA: TGCGCCAGCAGCCCCGGGGCCTTATACACCGGGGAGCTGTTTTTT
CDR3: CASSPGALYTGELFF

size: few
J: TRBJ2-7
V: TRBV5-1
D: TRBD1
DNA: TGCGCCAGCAGCGGACAGGGGGCAGGCTACGAGCAGTACTTC
CDR3: CASSGQGAGYEQYF

size: few
J: TRBJ2-3
V: TRBV4-1
D: TRBD2
DNA: TGCGCCAGCAGCCAAGGTGCGGGAGCAGATACGCAGTATTTT
CDR3: CASSQGAGADTQYF

size: -
J: TRBJ1-6
V: TRBV27
D: TRBD1
DNA: TGTGCCAGCAGTTTAACCGGGACAGGGGCTAGAAATTCACCCCTCCACTTT
CDR3: CASSLTGTGARNSPLHF